The entry below gives a single TCR beta chain sequence along with its context. The antigen is undetermined. Trimming removed 2 bases from V and 3 bases from J; junction bases left unmatched: 2. This CDR3 region has 14 residues. The germline V gene encodes CDR1 LGHNA and CDR2 YNFKEQ. This record belongs to a study of cytomegalovirus exposure and HLA in healthy donors. The PCR used 60 Vbeta and 13 Jbeta primers. The data were produced by immunoSEQ multiplex PCR, yet TCRdb's version contains in-frame clones alone and is incomplete. The table includes under 200,000 clones, over 65% detected once. Study-level points and caveats: CMV antigen specificity of a few CMV-associated chains was confirmed in vitro.

The chain carries TRBV4-2 and TRBJ2-7, with TRBD1 identical over 9 bases. This TCR came from a female donor in good health and CMV-seronegative. Sequencing was carried out using PBMCs. The CDR3 bases are TGTGCCAGCAGCCAATCGGACAGGGGCTACGAGCAGTACTTC. This codes for CASSQSDRGYEQYF.